These 8 T cell receptor beta chains originate from one sample sequenced in a study of control samples from healthy donors and cancer patients. The protocol was immunoSEQ multiplex PCR, while the TCRdb copy is restricted to in-frame clones and leaves out a portion. The repertoire includes about 61,000 clones, almost 90% of them detected once, and nearly 6% sits in the top ten. Sequencing was done on a sample of PBMCs. These receptors were obtained from a man in his sixties with colorectal cancer.

The DNA of the CDR3 is TGTGCCAGCAGTTACTCCGACACCAACTACGAGCAGTACTTC. Its protein product is CASSYSDTNYEQYF. V and J are TRBV6-2 or TRBV6-3 and TRBJ2-7; no definite D call. Trimming left V 0 bases short and J 3 bases short, with 9 bases between. The CDR3 spans 14 residues. Germline lookup yields CDR1 MNHEY and CDR2 SVGEGT.

This clone was seen a single time. This chain joins TRBV30 and TRBJ1-5; D ambiguous. This CDR3 is built from 13 residues. Germline values: CDR1 GTSNPN, CDR2 SVGIG (reference sequence). Trimming cost V 0 bases and J 6 bases, with 9 bases left between them. CDR3 residues: CAWSVRGGQPQHF. The CDR3 coding sequence is TGTGCCTGGAGTGTACGAGGAGGTCAGCCCCAGCATTTT.

The rearrangement uses TRBV4-1 and TRBJ2-1; a possible D gene is TRBD2 (7 bases). The CDR3 is 15 residues long. Trimming pared 3 bases from V and 7 bases from J, leaving 16 bases between. Germline V gene lookup returns CDR1 MGHRA and CDR2 YSYEKL. CDR3 amino acids: CASSQALGGANEQFF. The CDR3 DNA reads as TGCGCCAGCAGCCAGGCCTTAGGGGGGGCGAATGAGCAGTTCTTC.

This clone was observed a handful of times. The chain links TRBV7-8 to TRBJ2-1; 8 bases are a match to TRBD1. CDR1 and CDR2 from the germline V gene are SGHVS and FQNEAQ. With V trimmed by 1 base and J by 7 bases, 6 bases remained unmatched. The CDR3 covers 15 residues. The CDR3 protein is CASSLGTGRRNEQFF. The CDR3 bases are TGTGCCAGCAGCTTAGGGACAGGGCGTAGGAATGAGCAGTTCTTC.

V usage is TRBV10-3 and J usage is TRBJ1-4; 11 nucleotides agree with TRBD1. From germline, CDR1 is ENHRY and CDR2 SYGVKD. J gave up 2 bases and V 0 bases, and 5 bases lay outside the gene matches. The CDR3 covers 18 residues. CDR3 amino acids: CAISESRTGGRTNEKLFF. DNA for the CDR3: TGTGCCATCAGTGAGTCAAGGACAGGGGGCAGGACTAATGAAAAACTGTTTTTT.

The table lists this clone with a count of one. This chain uses TRBV9 with TRBJ2-3, with D maybe TRBD1 (6 bases). Germline CDR1 SGDLS, CDR2 YYNGEE. The CDR3 runs to 14 residues. The V end lost 3 bases, the J end lost 0 bases, and 8 bases lay between the germline ends. The CDR3: CASSADRSTDTQYF. The CDR3 nucleotides are TGTGCCAGCAGCGCCGACAGGAGCACAGATACGCAGTATTTT.

The chain joins TRBV7-2 to TRBJ2-7; 9 bases map to TRBD2. The germline CDR1 and CDR2 sequences are SGHTA and FQGNSA. Trimming removed 5 bases from V and 2 bases from J; junction bases left unmatched: 10. The CDR3 is 16 amino acids. CDR3: CASSPAGGFSTYEQYF. The CDR3 DNA is TGTGCCAGCAGCCCAGCGGGGGGCTTCTCTACCTACGAGCAGTACTTC.

This chain links TRBV12-5 with TRBJ2-1; 11 nucleotides line up with TRBD1. The CDR3 extends over 19 amino acids. With 5 bases clipped from V and 4 bases from J, the junction kept 16 bases outside the gene matches. Germline CDR1 and CDR2: LGHNT and FRNRAP. CDR3 bases: TGTGCTAGTGGTGGCCGGGACAGGGGGTGCGGCGGGGGTTACAATGAGCAGTTCTTC. Translation: CASGGRDRGCGGGYNEQFF.